The rows below give T cell receptor beta chains drawn from one sample of a study of cytomegalovirus exposure and HLA in healthy donors. Clones were sequenced by immunoSEQ multiplex PCR, and TCRdb holds only the in-frame ones, with some missing. The table includes about 150,000 clones, roughly 80% detected once. Source material: PBMCs. These receptors all stem from a woman aged 45-65 years in good health and CMV-seropositive. Each CDR3 is given with its conserved first and last residue. D genes are given only for firm matches. Clone size is stated in some rows and not others, as once, few, many or a class when expanded.

>TRBJ1-5|NA|TRBV27|14|few
CASSLLAGMKPQHF
TGTGCCAGCAGTTTATTAGCAGGGATGAAACCCCAGCATTTT
>TRBJ1-1|NA|TRBV7-9|17|NA
CASSLGPATGSATEAFF
TGTGCCAGCAGCTTAGGACCCGCAACAGGGTCGGCCACTGAAGCTTTCTTT
>TRBJ2-7|TRBD1|TRBV5-5|15|NA
CASSPGTERSYEQYF
TGTGCCAGCAGCCCCGGGACAGAAAGGTCCTACGAGCAGTACTTC
>TRBJ2-7|TRBD2|TRBV7-2|15|NA
CASSLALAQSYEQYF
TGTGCCAGCAGCTTAGCACTAGCGCAGTCCTACGAGCAGTACTTC
>TRBJ2-6|TRBD1|TRBV30|18|NA
CAWSVRDRHLSGANVLTF
TGTGCCTGGAGTGTAAGGGACAGGCATCTCTCTGGGGCCAACGTCCTGACTTTC
>TRBJ2-2|NA|TRBV7-9|19|NA
CASSRGGTVPMRGTGELFF
TGTGCCAGCAGCCGCGGGGGGACAGTGCCTATGAGAGGCACCGGGGAGCTGTTTTTT
>TRBJ2-1|TRBD2|TRBV18|17|NA
CASSPQELAGGLYEQFF
TGTGCCAGCTCACCACAGGAACTAGCGGGGGGGCTTTATGAGCAGTTCTTC
>TRBJ1-4|NA|TRBV11-2|15|once
CASSLGIQPNEKLFF
TGTGCCAGCAGCTTAGGCATACAGCCTAATGAAAAACTGTTTTTT
>TRBJ2-5|NA|TRBV7-2|14|NA
CASMRRAGGETQYF
TGTGCCAGCATGCGGCGGGCGGGCGGAGAGACCCAGTACTTC
>TRBJ2-7|NA|TRBV5-1|14|once
CASSGGTGSHEQYF
TGCGCCAGCAGCGGAGGTACAGGGAGCCACGAGCAGTACTTC
>TRBJ1-2|TRBD1|TRBV19|14|NA
CASSLAGQLSGYTF
TGTGCCAGTAGCCTGGCGGGACAGCTTTCTGGCTACACCTTC
>TRBJ1-5|NA|TRBV19|14|NA
CASSIVGRGQPQHF
TGTGCCAGTAGTATAGTAGGGAGGGGTCAGCCCCAGCATTTT
>TRBJ1-5|NA|TRBV6-1|15|NA
CASLRGSIGDQPQHF
TGTGCCAGCCTCAGGGGATCGATTGGCGATCAGCCCCAGCATTTT
>TRBJ1-4|TRBD1|TRBV5-1|17|NA
CASSLGRGQGGNEKLFF
TGCGCCAGCAGCTTGGGCAGGGGGCAAGGTGGGAATGAAAAACTGTTTTTT
>TRBJ2-1|TRBD2|TRBV9|17|NA
CASSVGRGGRSYNEQFF
TGTGCCAGCAGCGTAGGGCGGGGGGGCCGTTCCTACAATGAGCAGTTCTTC
>TRBJ2-1|NA|TRBV9|15|NA
CASSAAGVLYNEQFF
TGTGCCAGCAGCGCAGCCGGGGTGCTGTACAATGAGCAGTTCTTC
>TRBJ1-6|TRBD1|TRBV9|15|NA
CASSVVGTGNSPLHF
TGTGCCAGCAGCGTAGTCGGGACAGGGAATTCACCCCTCCACTTT
>TRBJ2-1|TRBD2|TRBV5-1|16|NA
CASSLASGGPGNEQFF
TGCGCCAGCAGCTTGGCGAGCGGGGGCCCGGGGAATGAGCAGTTCTTC
>TRBJ2-7|NA|TRBV5-4|14|NA
CASSLGRGAREQYF
TGTGCCAGCAGCTTGGGACGGGGGGCTCGGGAGCAGTACTTC
>TRBJ1-3|NA|TRBV30|12|NA
CAWSGDRNTIYF
TGTGCCTGGAGTGGGGACAGAAACACCATATATTTT
>TRBJ2-7|NA|TRBV5-4|15|NA
CASSSRETGGNEQYF
TGTGCCAGCAGCTCCCGTGAGACAGGCGGCAACGAGCAGTACTTC
>TRBJ2-6|NA|TRBV19|16|NA
CASSIGASSGANVLTF
TGTGCCAGTAGTATAGGGGCCAGCTCTGGGGCCAACGTCCTGACTTTC
>TRBJ2-7|TRBD1|TRBV5-1|14|NA
CASSSGQGAGEQYF
TGCGCCAGCAGTTCGGGACAGGGGGCAGGCGAGCAGTACTTC
>TRBJ2-1|TRBD2|TRBV25-1|16|NA
CASSDPGGSSYNEQFF
TGTGCCAGCAGTGACCCCGGGGGGTCCTCCTACAATGAGCAGTTCTTC
>TRBJ2-3|TRBD1|TRBV7-8|15|NA
CASSVTGGETDTQYF
TGTGCCAGCAGCGTGACAGGGGGTGAGACAGATACGCAGTATTTT
>TRBJ1-6|NA|TRBV6-5|15|NA
CASSSLGGADSPLHF
TGTGCCAGCAGTTCCCTAGGCGGGGCGGATTCACCCCTCCACTTT
>TRBJ2-7|NA|TRBV11-2|15|NA
CASSLGQGWGYEQYF
TGTGCCAGCAGTCTCGGGCAGGGATGGGGCTACGAGCAGTACTTC
>TRBJ2-2|TRBD1|TRBV27|13|NA
CASSTGGTGELFF
TGTGCCAGCAGTACAGGGGGCACCGGGGAGCTGTTTTTT
>TRBJ1-1|NA|TRBV18|14|NA
CASSPNRVNTEAFF
TGTGCCAGCTCACCAAACAGGGTGAACACTGAAGCTTTCTTT